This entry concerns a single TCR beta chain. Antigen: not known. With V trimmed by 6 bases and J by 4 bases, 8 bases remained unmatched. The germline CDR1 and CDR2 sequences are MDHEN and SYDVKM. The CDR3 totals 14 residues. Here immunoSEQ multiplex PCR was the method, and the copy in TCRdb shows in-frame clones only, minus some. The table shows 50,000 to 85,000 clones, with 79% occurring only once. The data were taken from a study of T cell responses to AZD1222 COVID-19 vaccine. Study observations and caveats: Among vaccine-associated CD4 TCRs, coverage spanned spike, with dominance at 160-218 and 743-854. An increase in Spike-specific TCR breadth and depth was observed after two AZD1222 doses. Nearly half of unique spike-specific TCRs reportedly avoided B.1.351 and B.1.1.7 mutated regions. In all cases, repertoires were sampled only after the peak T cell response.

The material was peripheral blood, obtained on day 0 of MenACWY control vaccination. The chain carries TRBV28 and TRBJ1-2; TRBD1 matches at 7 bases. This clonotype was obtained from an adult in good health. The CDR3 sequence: CASRPGGGSYGYTF. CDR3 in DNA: TGTGCCAGCAGGCCAGGGGGGGGAAGCTATGGCTACACCTTC.